The next 8 T cell receptor beta chains were all read from a single sample in a study of blood T cell repertoires in COVID-19. TCRdb's copy holds only in-frame clones and misses some; the assay was immunoSEQ multiplex PCR. The sample lists 95,000 to 150,000 clones; over 75% were seen once. Sample: peripheral blood. The receptor source for this set is a man in his 60s with active or convalescent COVID-19.

J is TRBJ1-2 and V is TRBV29-1; 8 bases agree with TRBD1. The CDR3 has 12 amino acids. Trimming cost V 6 bases and J 3 bases; bases outside gene matches: 3. CDR1 and CDR2 from the germline V gene are SQVTM and ANQGSEA. The CDR3: CSVNRGDYGYTF. DNA for the CDR3: TGCAGCGTGAACAGGGGGGACTATGGCTACACCTTC.

The chain combines TRBV5-1 with TRBJ1-3; no definite D call. V was shortened by 0 bases and J by 2 bases, with 12 bases between the two germline ends. CDR1 is SGHRS, CDR2 YFSETQ, per germline. There are 16 residues in the CDR3. CDR3 bases: TGCGCCAGCAGCTTGGGGGCCAGAAACACTGGAAACACCATATATTTT. Encoded protein: CASSLGARNTGNTIYF.

The table lists this clone with a count of one. This sequence joins TRBV6-2 or TRBV6-3 and TRBJ1-5, with no clear D. The CDR3 covers 17 residues. CDR1 is MNHEY, CDR2 SVGEGT, per germline. The V end was cut by 4 bases, the J end by 4 bases, with 20 bases between. The CDR3 nucleotides are TGTGCCAGCAGTTTTCTGTTGCACAATGGAGGTAATCAGCCCCAGCATTTT. Protein product: CASSFLLHNGGNQPQHF.

V usage is TRBV18 and J usage is TRBJ1-2, with TRBD1 matching 8 bases. This CDR3 has 15 amino acids. Looked up from germline, CDR1 is KGHSH and CDR2 is LQKENI. The ends lost 2 bases at V and 1 base at J; junction bases unmatched: 3. The CDR3 DNA is TGTGCCAGCTCACCAGACGGACAGGGTAACTATGGCTACACCTTC. This encodes CASSPDGQGNYGYTF.

The rearrangement joins TRBV18 to TRBJ2-7; D is ambiguous. Trimming cost V 3 bases and J 6 bases, with 9 bases left between them. This CDR3 has 12 residues. Germline CDR1 and CDR2: KGHSH and LQKENI. CDR3 in amino acids: CASSPLAGEQYF. The CDR3 bases are TGTGCCAGCTCACCCTTAGCCGGCGAGCAGTACTTC.

The V and J genes are TRBV7-8 and TRBJ2-5; 9 positions match TRBD1. The CDR3 runs 13 residues. Germline CDR1 reads SGHVS; CDR2 reads FQNEAQ. The V and J ends lost 5 bases and 5 bases, in that order; junction bases with no gene match: 3. CDR3 DNA: TGTGCCAGCAGCCGGGACAGGGATGAGACCCAGTACTTC. As protein: CASSRDRDETQYF.

The chain's CDR3 is CASSLVTDTQYF. The CDR3 coding sequence is TGTGCCAGCAGCTTAGTAACAGATACGCAGTATTTT. This chain links TRBV11-2 with TRBJ2-3; D is unclear. The germline V gene has CDR1 SGHAT and CDR2 FQNNGV. V was clipped by 1 base and J by 3 bases, with 2 bases between them. The length of the CDR3 is 12 residues.

This chain uses TRBV28 with TRBJ1-1, with D possibly matching TRBD1 (6 bases). The CDR3 consists of 11 residues. Germline CDR1 is MDHEN and CDR2 is SYDVKM. V was shortened by 6 bases and J by 8 bases, with 10 bases between the two germline ends. This CDR3 is CASSWTVEAFF. The CDR3 DNA is TGTGCCAGCAGCTGGACAGTAGAAGCTTTCTTT.